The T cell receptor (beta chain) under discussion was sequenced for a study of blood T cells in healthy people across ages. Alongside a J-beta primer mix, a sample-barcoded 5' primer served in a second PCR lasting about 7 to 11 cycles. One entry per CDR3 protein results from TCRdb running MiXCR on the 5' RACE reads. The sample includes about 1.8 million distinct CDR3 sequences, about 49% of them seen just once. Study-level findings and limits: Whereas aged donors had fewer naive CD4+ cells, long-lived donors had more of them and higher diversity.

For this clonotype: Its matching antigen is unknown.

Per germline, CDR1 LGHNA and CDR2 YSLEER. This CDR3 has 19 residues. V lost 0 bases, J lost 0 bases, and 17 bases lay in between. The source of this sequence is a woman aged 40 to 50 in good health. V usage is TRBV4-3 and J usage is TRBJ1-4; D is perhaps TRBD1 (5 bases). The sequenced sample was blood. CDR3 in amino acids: CASSQDQGAHVATNEKLFF. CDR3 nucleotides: TGCGCCAGCAGCCAAGATCAAGGGGCACATGTTGCAACTAATGAAAAACTGTTTTTT.